The T cell receptor (beta chain) described here comes from a study of cytomegalovirus exposure and HLA in healthy donors. To note about this clone: Its specificity is not known. The junction shows a germline mismatch at one end, possibly a read error.

Points from the study as a whole: A later analysis reported that several of the most significant clusters appeared to be linked to common viral pathogens, among them Epstein-Barr virus. Earlier analysis yielded a pattern in which most TCR beta V segments were productive about 87% or about 30% of the time. Accurate prediction of HLA-A and HLA-B alleles (for most subjects) was reportedly achieved from TCR beta sequences.

In the PCR, 60 Vbeta and 13 Jbeta primers were used. Here immunoSEQ multiplex PCR was the method, and the copy in TCRdb shows in-frame clones only, minus some. The data contain fewer than 95,000 clones, roughly 70% of them singletons. The CDR3 extends over 14 amino acids. The V gene's germline CDR1 is LGHNA and CDR2 YSLEER. The sequencing sample was made of PBMCs. V gene TRBV4-3 combines with J gene TRBJ1-2; D remains unclear. The receptor was isolated from a middle-aged man in good health and CMV-seronegative. The CDR3 region has the DNA TGCGCCAGCGGCCAAGTTTTACAGTACTATGGCTACACCTTC. Its translation: CASGQVLQYYGYTF.